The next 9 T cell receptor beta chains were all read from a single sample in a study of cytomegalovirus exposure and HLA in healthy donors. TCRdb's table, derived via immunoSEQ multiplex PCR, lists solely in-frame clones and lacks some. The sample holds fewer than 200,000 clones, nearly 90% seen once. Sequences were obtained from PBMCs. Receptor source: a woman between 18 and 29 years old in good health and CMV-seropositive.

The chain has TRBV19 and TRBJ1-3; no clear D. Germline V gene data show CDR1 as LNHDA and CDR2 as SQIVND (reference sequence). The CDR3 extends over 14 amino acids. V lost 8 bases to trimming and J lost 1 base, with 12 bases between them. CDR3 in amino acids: CASSRSVSGNTIYF. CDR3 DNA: TGTGCCAGTTCGAGAAGCGTTTCTGGAAACACCATATATTTT. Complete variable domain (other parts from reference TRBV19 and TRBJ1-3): DGGITQSPKYLFRKEGQNVTLSCEQNLNHDAMYWYRQDPGQGLRLIYYSQIVNDFQKGDIAEGYSVSREKKESFPLTVTSAQKNPTAFYLCASSRSVSGNTIYFGEGSWLTVV.

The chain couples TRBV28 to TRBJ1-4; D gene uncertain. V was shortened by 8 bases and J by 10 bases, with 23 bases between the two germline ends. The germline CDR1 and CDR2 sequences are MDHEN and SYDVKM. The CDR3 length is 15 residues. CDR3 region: CASGRPGTPKRKLFF. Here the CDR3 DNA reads TGTGCCAGCGGCAGACCGGGAACACCGAAACGAAAACTGTTTTTT.

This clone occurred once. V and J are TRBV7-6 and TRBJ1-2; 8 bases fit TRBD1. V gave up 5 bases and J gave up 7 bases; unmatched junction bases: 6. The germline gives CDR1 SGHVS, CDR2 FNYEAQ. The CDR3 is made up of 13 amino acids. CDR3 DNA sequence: TGTGCCAGCAGCCCAGGGCAGGGGGCTGGCTACACCTTC. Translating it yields CASSPGQGAGYTF.

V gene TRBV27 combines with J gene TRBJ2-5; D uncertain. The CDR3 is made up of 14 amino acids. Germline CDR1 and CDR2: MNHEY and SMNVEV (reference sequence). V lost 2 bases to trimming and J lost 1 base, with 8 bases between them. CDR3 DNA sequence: TGTGCCAGCAGTTTAATGGCCTCCCAAGAGACCCAGTACTTC. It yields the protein CASSLMASQETQYF.

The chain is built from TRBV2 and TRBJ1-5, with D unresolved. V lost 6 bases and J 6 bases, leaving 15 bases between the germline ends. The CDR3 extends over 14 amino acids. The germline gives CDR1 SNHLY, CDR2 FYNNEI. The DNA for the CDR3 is TGTGCCAGCAGCGACGATGCAGGTGGTCAGCCCCAGCATTTT. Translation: CASSDDAGGQPQHF. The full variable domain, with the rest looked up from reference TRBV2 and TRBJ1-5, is EPEVTQTPSHQVTQMGQEVILRCVPISNHLYFYWYRQILGQKVEFLVSFYNNEISEKSEIFDDQFSVERPDGSNFTLKIRSTKLEDSAMYFCASSDDAGGQPQHFGDGTRLSIL.

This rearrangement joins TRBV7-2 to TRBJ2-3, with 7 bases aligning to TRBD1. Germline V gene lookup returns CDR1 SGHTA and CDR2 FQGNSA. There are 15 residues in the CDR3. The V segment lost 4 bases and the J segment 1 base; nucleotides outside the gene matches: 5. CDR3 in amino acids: CASSSTGKGTDTQYF. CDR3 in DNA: TGTGCCAGCAGCTCGACAGGGAAAGGCACAGATACGCAGTATTTT. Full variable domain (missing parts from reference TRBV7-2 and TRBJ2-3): GAGVSQSPSNKVTEKGKDVELRCDPISGHTALYWYRQSLGQGLEFLIYFQGNSAPDKSGLPSDRFSAERTGGSVSTLTIQRTQQEDSAVYLCASSSTGKGTDTQYFGPGTRLTVL.

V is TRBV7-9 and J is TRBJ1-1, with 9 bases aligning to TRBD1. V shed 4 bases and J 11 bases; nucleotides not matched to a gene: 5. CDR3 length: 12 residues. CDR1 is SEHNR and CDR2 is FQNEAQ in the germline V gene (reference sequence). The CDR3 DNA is TGTGCCAGCAGCTCCCTGGACAGGGGCGCTTTCTTT. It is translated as CASSSLDRGAFF.

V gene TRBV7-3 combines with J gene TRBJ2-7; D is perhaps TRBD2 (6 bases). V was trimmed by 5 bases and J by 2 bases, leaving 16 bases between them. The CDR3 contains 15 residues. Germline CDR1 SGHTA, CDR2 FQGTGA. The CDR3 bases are TGTGCCAGCAGCCAAAGAGGAGGGCCTCCCTACGAGCAGTACTTC. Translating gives CASSQRGGPPYEQYF.

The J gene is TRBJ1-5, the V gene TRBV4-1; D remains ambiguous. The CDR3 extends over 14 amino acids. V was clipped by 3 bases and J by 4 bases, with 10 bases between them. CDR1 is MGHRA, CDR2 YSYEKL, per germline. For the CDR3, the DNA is TGCGCCAGCAGCCATACACAGCAAAATCAGCCCCAGCATTTT. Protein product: CASSHTQQNQPQHF.